The rows below give T cell receptor beta chains drawn from one sample of a study of T-cell reconstitution after alpha-beta-depleted transplantation in children. TCRdb fed the PCR reads into MiXCR, producing one record per CDR3 protein. Among 250,000 or so distinct CDR3 sequences listed, around 25% were seen once. The sample in question was PBMCs, mostly from graft donor cells, obtained 360 days after TCRalphabeta/CD19-depleted stem cell transplant. The receptors originated from a female patient aged 2-9 years who had a stem cell transplant for congenital amegakaryocytic thrombocytopenia, so the T cells may come from the graft donor. The CDR3 runs from the conserved cysteine through the conserved F or W. The order of the fields is D gene, J gene, clone size, V gene, CDR3 protein, CDR3 DNA. D genes are given only for firm matches. Size tells how often a clone was seen (once, few, many) or the class of an expanded clone, and some rows leave it out.

>NA|TRBJ2-7|NA|TRBV5-1
CASSLFSTTTSIGYEQYF
TGCGCCAGCAGCTTGTTCTCTACGACTACCTCAATAGGGTACGAGCAGTACTTC
>NA|TRBJ1-1|few|TRBV12-3/TRBV12-4
CASSHRATIGAFF
TGTGCCAGCAGCCACCGCGCTACAATTGGGGCTTTCTTT
>TRBD2|TRBJ2-3|few|TRBV10-1
CASSDGSGATDTQYF
TGCGCCAGCAGTGATGGTAGCGGGGCCACAGATACGCAGTATTTT
>TRBD1|TRBJ2-5|few|TRBV6-2/TRBV6-3
CASSPRQGQETQYF
TGTGCCAGCAGTCCCCGACAGGGCCAAGAGACCCAGTACTTC
>TRBD1|TRBJ2-5|many|TRBV4-1
CASSQGQGETQYF
TGCGCCAGCAGCCAAGGACAGGGGGAGACCCAGTACTTC
>TRBD1|TRBJ1-5|few|TRBV28
CASSSTSVTGPYSNQPQHF
TGTGCCAGCAGTTCAACCTCGGTGACAGGGCCCTATAGCAATCAGCCCCAGCATTTT
>NA|TRBJ2-7|NA|TRBV4-2
CASSPPSLVPGTFSYEQYF
TGTGCCAGCAGCCCCCCCTCGCTTGTGCCGGGCACTTTCTCCTACGAGCAGTACTTC
>NA|TRBJ2-2|NA|TRBV9
CASSVGWSTGELFF
TGTGCCAGCAGCGTAGGTTGGAGCACCGGGGAGCTGTTTTTT
>TRBD1|TRBJ2-2|few|TRBV20-1
CSAKLPGQTNTGELFF
TGCAGTGCCAAGCTACCGGGACAGACGAACACCGGGGAGCTGTTTTTT
>TRBD2|TRBJ2-1|NA|TRBV5-5
CASSGTSGSVNEQFF
TGTGCCAGCAGCGGGACTAGCGGGAGTGTCAATGAGCAGTTCTTC
>NA|TRBJ1-3|NA|TRBV21-1
CASSKVSPHDLGLQGNTIYF
TGTGCCAGCAGCAAAGTTTCCCCCCATGATTTGGGCCTACAGGGAAACACCATATATTTT
>TRBD2|TRBJ2-1|NA|TRBV4-3
CASSQDRLAGLYNEQFF
TGCGCCAGCAGCCAAGATCGGCTAGCGGGGCTCTACAATGAGCAGTTCTTC
>TRBD1|TRBJ2-2|few|TRBV4-1
CASSQDGMGQLGVGPGELFF
TGCGCCAGCAGCCAAGATGGGATGGGACAGCTCGGGGTCGGACCCGGGGAGCTGTTTTTT
>NA|TRBJ1-1|few|TRBV5-1
CASSLYTGTNTEAFF
TGCGCCAGCAGCTTGTACACGGGAACGAACACTGAAGCTTTCTTT
>NA|TRBJ2-1|few|TRBV5-4
CASSLVWRGEQFF
TGTGCCAGCAGCTTGGTCTGGCGGGGTGAGCAGTTCTTC
>NA|TRBJ2-3|many|TRBV2
CASQPRDRTDTQYF
TGTGCCAGCCAGCCCAGGGATCGCACAGATACGCAGTATTTT
>NA|TRBJ1-2|few|TRBV29-1
CSARGAARGDYGYTF
TGCAGCGCCCGGGGGGCGGCACGGGGGGACTATGGCTACACCTTC
>TRBD2|TRBJ2-1|NA|TRBV28
CASSLGLAGRYNEQFF
TGTGCCAGCAGTTTAGGACTAGCGGGGCGCTACAATGAGCAGTTCTTC
>TRBD2|TRBJ2-7|few|TRBV5-1
CASSKGTSGFHEQYF
TGCGCCAGCAGCAAGGGGACTAGCGGGTTCCACGAGCAGTACTTC
>TRBD2|TRBJ2-2|NA|TRBV20-1
CSASTGLAGAPSTGELFF
TGCAGTGCTAGTACCGGACTAGCGGGAGCCCCGTCCACCGGGGAGCTGTTTTTT
>NA|TRBJ1-1|NA|TRBV12-3/TRBV12-4
CASSSSQGPNTEAFF
TGTGCCAGCAGTTCCTCACAGGGACCGAACACTGAAGCTTTCTTT
>NA|TRBJ2-3|many|TRBV7-8
CASSPGRITSTDTQYF
TGTGCCAGCAGCCCGGGGCGGATCACTAGCACAGATACGCAGTATTTT
>NA|TRBJ2-7|NA|TRBV3-1
CASSQGRYGTFYEQYF
TGTGCCAGCAGCCAAGGCCGATACGGGACTTTCTACGAGCAGTACTTC
>TRBD1|TRBJ2-1|few|TRBV12-3/TRBV12-4
CASSLTGGTDNEQFF
TGTGCCAGCAGTCTTACAGGGGGTACCGACAATGAGCAGTTCTTC
>NA|TRBJ1-4|NA|TRBV12-3/TRBV12-4
CASSPPGPNEKLFF
TGTGCCAGCAGTCCCCCCGGGCCTAATGAAAAACTGTTTTTT
>TRBD1|TRBJ1-1|NA|TRBV6-5
CASSFVQGATEAFF
TGTGCCAGCAGTTTTGTACAGGGGGCGACTGAAGCTTTCTTT
>TRBD1|TRBJ1-5|few|TRBV6-1
CASSLQGTDQPQHF
TGTGCCAGCAGCTTGCAGGGGACAGACCAGCCCCAGCATTTT
>TRBD1|TRBJ2-5|NA|TRBV25-1
CASSGTGVETQYF
TGTGCCAGCAGTGGTACAGGGGTGGAGACCCAGTACTTC
>TRBD2|TRBJ2-1|NA|TRBV10-3
CAISESSGKGGNEQFF
TGTGCCATCAGTGAGTCCAGCGGGAAAGGCGGGAATGAGCAGTTCTTC
>TRBD1|TRBJ1-1|NA|TRBV20-1
CSAPKPGGTEAFF
TGCAGTGCCCCTAAGCCAGGGGGCACTGAAGCTTTCTTT
>TRBD2|TRBJ2-7|few|TRBV12-3/TRBV12-4
CASRTRLGGSKNEQYF
TGTGCCAGCAGGACAAGACTAGGCGGGAGTAAAAACGAGCAGTACTTC
>TRBD1|TRBJ2-3|NA|TRBV11-2
CASSLDGTGVGTDTQYF
TGTGCCAGCAGCTTAGATGGGACAGGGGTCGGGACAGATACGCAGTATTTT
>TRBD1|TRBJ1-5|NA|TRBV12-3/TRBV12-4
CASSFGDRDQPQHF
TGTGCCAGCAGTTTCGGGGACAGGGATCAGCCCCAGCATTTT
>TRBD2|TRBJ2-3|few|TRBV18
CASSPTTGTSGRARMISDTQYF
TGTGCCAGCTCACCAACGACCGGGACTAGCGGGAGGGCCCGGATGATTTCAGATACGCAGTATTTT
>NA|TRBJ1-1|NA|TRBV18
CASSPIGQNTEAFF
TGTGCCAGCTCACCAATAGGACAGAACACTGAAGCTTTCTTT
>TRBD2|TRBJ2-5|many|TRBV5-1
CASSYSSSGSTQETQYF
TGCGCCAGCAGCTACTCCTCTAGCGGGTCAACCCAAGAGACCCAGTACTTC
>TRBD1|TRBJ1-2|NA|TRBV7-6
CASSSTPGQAGYGYTF
TGTGCCAGCAGCTCGACTCCGGGACAGGCGGGTTATGGCTACACCTTC
>NA|TRBJ2-3|NA|TRBV15
CATSGRTGHTDTQYF
TGTGCCACCAGCGGAAGGACGGGACACACAGATACGCAGTATTTT
>NA|TRBJ1-4|NA|TRBV5-1
CASHTGGKNEKLFF
TGCGCCAGCCACACCGGGGGAAAGAATGAAAAACTGTTTTTT
>NA|TRBJ2-1|few|TRBV12-3/TRBV12-4
CASSINPIRGLSSYNEQFF
TGTGCCAGCAGCATCAACCCCATCAGGGGACTAAGCTCCTACAATGAGCAGTTCTTC
>NA|TRBJ2-1|NA|TRBV7-6
CASSLADNPYNEQFF
TGTGCCAGCAGCTTAGCTGACAACCCCTACAATGAGCAGTTCTTC
>NA|TRBJ2-7|few|TRBV3-1
CASSQNQLVQYF
TGTGCCAGCAGCCAAAATCAACTCGTGCAGTACTTC
>NA|TRBJ2-6|NA|TRBV19
CASRRSGANVLTF
TGTGCCAGTCGACGCTCTGGGGCCAACGTCCTGACTTTC
>NA|TRBJ1-1|few|TRBV12-3/TRBV12-4
CASSPGSPSPNTEAFF
TGTGCCAGCAGTCCCGGGTCCCCGTCCCCGAACACTGAAGCTTTCTTT
>NA|TRBJ2-3|NA|TRBV6-5
CASSYIIDTDTQYF
TGTGCCAGCAGTTATATTATAGACACAGATACGCAGTATTTT